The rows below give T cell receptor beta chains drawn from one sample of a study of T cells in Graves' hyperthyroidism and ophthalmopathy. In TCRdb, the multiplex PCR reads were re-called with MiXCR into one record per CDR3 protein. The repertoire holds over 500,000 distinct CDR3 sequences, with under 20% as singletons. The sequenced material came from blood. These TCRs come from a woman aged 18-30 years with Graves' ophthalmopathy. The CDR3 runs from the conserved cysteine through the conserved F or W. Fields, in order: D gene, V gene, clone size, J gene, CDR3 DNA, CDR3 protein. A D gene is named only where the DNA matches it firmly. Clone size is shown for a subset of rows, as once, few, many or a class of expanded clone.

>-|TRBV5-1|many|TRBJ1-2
TGCGCCAGCAGCCTCGTTTGGTCCGAAGTCCCTTATGGCTACACCTTC
CASSLVWSEVPYGYTF
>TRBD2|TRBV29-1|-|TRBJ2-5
TGCAGCGTTGAAGCCACGGGGGGGGGCCGAGAGACCCAGTACTTC
CSVEATGGGRETQYF
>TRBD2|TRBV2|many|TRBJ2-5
TGTGCCAGCAAAAAGCTCCTAGCGGACAAAGAGACCCAGTACTTC
CASKKLLADKETQYF
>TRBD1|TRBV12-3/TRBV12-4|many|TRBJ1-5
TGTGCCAGCGATCAGGACAGGGAGGGTAATCAGCCCCAGCATTTT
CASDQDREGNQPQHF
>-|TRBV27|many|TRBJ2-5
TGTGCCAGCAGTTTGGCGACAGATCCCCAAGAGACCCAGTACTTC
CASSLATDPQETQYF
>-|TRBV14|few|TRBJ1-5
TGTGCCAGCAGCTCTAGTCTTGAGGAGAATCAGCCCCAGCATTTT
CASSSSLEENQPQHF
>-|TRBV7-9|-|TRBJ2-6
TGTGCCGGGGCCGGGTCAGGACTCCTTGTCCTGACTTTC
CAGAGSGLLVLTF
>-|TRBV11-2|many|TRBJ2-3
TGTGCCAGCAGCTATCGGGACAACTCAGATACGCAGTATTTT
CASSYRDNSDTQYF
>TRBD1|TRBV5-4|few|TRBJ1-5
TGTGCCAGCAGCTTGGTTCGACAGGGTAGCAATCAGCCCCAGCATTTT
CASSLVRQGSNQPQHF
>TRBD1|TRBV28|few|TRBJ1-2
TGTGCCGGGACAGGGGGGTATGGCTACACCTTC
CAGTGGYGYTF
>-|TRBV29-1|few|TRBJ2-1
TGCAGCGTTGAATGGGACTCCACCTACAATGAGCAGTTCTTC
CSVEWDSTYNEQFF
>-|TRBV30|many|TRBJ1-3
TGTGCCGGACAGAGATCTGGAAACACCATATATTTT
CAGQRSGNTIYF
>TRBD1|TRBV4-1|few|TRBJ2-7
TGCGCCAGCAGCCAAGCTTTCGGACAGGACTCCTACGAGCAGTACTTC
CASSQAFGQDSYEQYF
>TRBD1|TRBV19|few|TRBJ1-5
TGTGCCAGTAGCACAACCGACAGGGGGCTCGGTCAGCCCCAGCATTTT
CASSTTDRGLGQPQHF
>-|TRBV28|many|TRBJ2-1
TGTGCCAGCAGTTTATCCGAGGGGCAGTTCTTC
CASSLSEGQFF
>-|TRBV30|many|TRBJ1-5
TGTGCCTGGAGTGGGGGCGGGGCGGGCAATCAGCCCCAGCATTTT
CAWSGGGAGNQPQHF
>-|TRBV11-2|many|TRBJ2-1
TGTGCCAGCAGCTTCGGTCCAGCTGAGCAGTTCTTC
CASSFGPAEQFF
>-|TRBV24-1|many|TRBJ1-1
TGTGCCACCAGTATCGGCGAAGGAGGTGGGACTGAAGCTTTCTTT
CATSIGEGGGTEAFF
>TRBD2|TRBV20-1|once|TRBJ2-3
TGCAGTGCTAGAGATAGGGGACTAGCGGTCCATACGCAGTATTTT
CSARDRGLAVHTQYF
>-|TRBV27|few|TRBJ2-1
TGTGCCAGCAGTTTATCGCGGGGTGGATCCTACAATGAGCAGTTCTTC
CASSLSRGGSYNEQFF
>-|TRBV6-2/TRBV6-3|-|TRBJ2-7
TGTGCCAGCAGTTCTCCGGGGCTCTACTACGAGCAGTACTTC
CASSSPGLYYEQYF
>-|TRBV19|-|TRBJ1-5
TGTGCCAGTAGTACCGCATCAGGGAAGAATCAGCCCCAGCATTTT
CASSTASGKNQPQHF
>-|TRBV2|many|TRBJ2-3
TGTGCCAGCAACCGACAGGAGCTAGATACGCAGTATTTT
CASNRQELDTQYF
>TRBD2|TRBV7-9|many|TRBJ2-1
TGTGCCAGCAGCCGTTCCTCCTCACTAGCGCCGAATGAGCAGTTCTTC
CASSRSSSLAPNEQFF
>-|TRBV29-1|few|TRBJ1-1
TGCAGCGTTGAGTTGGTTACTGAAGCTTTCTTT
CSVELVTEAFF
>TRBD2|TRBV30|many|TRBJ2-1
TGTGCCTGGAGTGTTGGGACTAGCGCCTACAATGAGCAGTTCTTC
CAWSVGTSAYNEQFF
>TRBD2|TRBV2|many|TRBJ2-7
TGTGCCAGCAGGAGCGGGGAGTCCTACGAGCAGTACTTC
CASRSGESYEQYF
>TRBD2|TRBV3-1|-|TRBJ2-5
TGTGCCAGCAGCCAAGAGGAGGGAGGGGTGGAGACCCAGTACTTC
CASSQEEGGVETQYF
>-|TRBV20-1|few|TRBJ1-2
TGCAGTGCTAGAATCCACTTGACTAACTATGGCTACACCTTC
CSARIHLTNYGYTF
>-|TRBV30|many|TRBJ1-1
TGTGCCTCCGGACGCCGGAACACTGAAGCTTTCTTT
CASGRRNTEAFF
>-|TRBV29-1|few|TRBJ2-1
TGCAGCGTTGAACGGACCAATGAGCAGTTCTTC
CSVERTNEQFF
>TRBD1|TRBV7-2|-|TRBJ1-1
TGTGCCAGCAGGAGTCAGACAGGGGTGGATCAATCGGCTGAAGCTTTCTTT
CASRSQTGVDQSAEAFF